A selection of T cell receptor beta chains follows, all from one sample in a study of blood T cells in healthy people across ages. TCRdb processed the 5' RACE reads anew with MiXCR; each CDR3 protein has one entry. Among 800,000 or so distinct CDR3 sequences listed, 20% to 25% were seen once. This same sample was also part of a study on T cells of mothers and their children.

Sequencing input: blood. Source of these receptors: a boy aged 5-17 years in good health. CDR3s include the opening cysteine and the closing phenylalanine or tryptophan. A D gene is named only where the DNA matches it firmly. Clone sizes are given selectively: once, few, many, or a class where the clone is expanded.

J | D | size | V | CDR3 | DNA
TRBJ1-1 | TRBD1 | NA | TRBV2 | CASSQGGPGMNTEAFF | TGTGCCAGCAGTCAAGGGGGCCCGGGGATGAACACTGAAGCTTTCTTT
TRBJ2-1 | TRBD2 | few | TRBV6-2/TRBV6-3 | CASSYSGTSGYQSSYNEQFF | TGTGCCAGCAGTTATTCCGGGACTAGCGGTTATCAGAGCTCCTACAATGAGCAGTTCTTC
TRBJ2-3 | TRBD1 | few | TRBV29-1 | CSVGDRDDTQYF | TGCAGCGTTGGGGACAGGGATGATACGCAGTATTTT
TRBJ1-3 | NA | NA | TRBV29-1 | CSASIGNTIYF | TGCAGCGCCTCCATCGGAAACACCATATATTTT
TRBJ1-4 | NA | NA | TRBV11-2 | CASSLGDVGVLYEKLFF | TGTGCCAGCAGCTTAGGGGATGTGGGTGTGTTATATGAAAAACTGTTTTTT
TRBJ2-1 | TRBD1 | few | TRBV5-1 | CASSLEIGQGGEQFF | TGCGCCAGCAGCTTGGAAATCGGACAGGGCGGAGAGCAGTTCTTC
TRBJ2-3 | NA | few | TRBV7-2 | CASSLGSGNTDTQYF | TGTGCCAGCAGCTTAGGGAGCGGAAACACAGATACGCAGTATTTT
TRBJ2-5 | TRBD1 | NA | TRBV5-5 | CASSLDTGEEETQYF | TGTGCCAGCAGCTTGGATACAGGGGAAGAAGAGACCCAGTACTTC
TRBJ2-7 | TRBD1 | NA | TRBV6-1 | CASSEGERTGTGGPPYEQYF | TGTGCCAGCAGTGAGGGCGAAAGGACCGGGACAGGGGGGCCCCCCTACGAGCAGTACTTC
TRBJ2-7 | TRBD2 | few | TRBV4-3 | CASSQVSSGISEQYF | TGCGCCAGCAGCCAAGTCTCGAGCGGGATTAGCGAGCAGTACTTC
TRBJ2-7 | NA | NA | TRBV29-1 | CSARTASNYEQYF | TGCAGCGCCCGAACGGCTAGCAACTACGAGCAGTACTTC
TRBJ1-3 | NA | many | TRBV12-3/TRBV12-4 | CASSLIGTRPQGSSGNTIYF | TGTGCCAGCAGTTTAATCGGGACAAGGCCTCAAGGAAGCTCTGGAAACACCATATATTTT
TRBJ2-6 | NA | few | TRBV6-1 | CASSERQENLLTGANVLTF | TGTGCCAGCAGTGAAAGACAGGAGAATCTCCTAACCGGGGCCAACGTCCTGACTTTC
TRBJ1-3 | NA | NA | TRBV6-1 | CASRGTTSGNTIYF | TGTGCCAGCCGCGGGACAACTTCTGGAAACACCATATATTTT
TRBJ2-3 | NA | few | TRBV20-1 | CSARVGTLHTDTQYF | TGCAGTGCTAGAGTCGGGACTTTACACACAGATACGCAGTATTTT
TRBJ2-5 | NA | NA | TRBV7-8 | CASSLVGQKQETQYF | TGTGCCAGCAGCTTAGTTGGACAGAAGCAAGAGACCCAGTACTTC
TRBJ1-2 | NA | NA | TRBV5-1 | CASSWGVTDYGYTF | TGCGCCAGCAGCTGGGGGGTGACAGACTATGGCTACACCTTC
TRBJ1-5 | TRBD1 | NA | TRBV18 | CASSPPGTGANQPQHF | TGTGCCAGCTCACCACCCGGGACAGGGGCCAATCAGCCCCAGCATTTT
TRBJ2-1 | NA | few | TRBV6-5 | CASGPQQGGIRVGQFF | TGTGCCAGCGGGCCCCAACAGGGAGGTATCCGGGTGGGGCAGTTCTTC
TRBJ2-5 | TRBD1 | few | TRBV29-1 | CSATGGPETQYF | TGCAGCGCCACAGGGGGCCCAGAGACCCAGTACTTC
TRBJ2-7 | TRBD2 | NA | TRBV20-1 | CSASGAGGSYEQYF | TGCAGTGCAAGTGGAGCGGGAGGGTCCTACGAGCAGTACTTC
TRBJ2-3 | NA | NA | TRBV28 | CASSYAGRRTDTQYF | TGTGCCAGCAGTTATGCAGGCAGACGCACAGATACGCAGTATTTT
TRBJ2-5 | NA | NA | TRBV15 | CATSRDTEQETQYF | TGTGCCACCAGCAGAGATACAGAGCAAGAGACCCAGTACTTC
TRBJ2-5 | TRBD2 | NA | TRBV5-1 | CASSLAPAGGQETQYF | TGCGCCAGCAGCTTGGCCCCAGCGGGAGGGCAAGAGACCCAGTACTTC
TRBJ1-2 | TRBD1 | NA | TRBV4-3 | CASSQRTGGLQGYTF | TGCGCCAGCAGCCAGAGGACAGGGGGCCTACAGGGCTACACCTTC
TRBJ2-3 | NA | NA | TRBV29-1 | CSPLEGETDTQYF | TGCAGCCCCCTTGAGGGGGAAACAGATACGCAGTATTTT
TRBJ1-3 | TRBD1 | few | TRBV7-9 | CASSPGQGWNTIYF | TGTGCCAGCAGCCCCGGACAGGGCTGGAACACCATATATTTT
TRBJ2-7 | TRBD1 | NA | TRBV7-6 | CASSAQTGYEQYF | TGTGCCAGCAGCGCCCAGACAGGGTACGAGCAGTACTTC
TRBJ1-4 | NA | NA | TRBV4-3 | CASSQDVTGGNEKLFF | TGCGCCAGCAGCCAAGATGTCACAGGAGGTAATGAAAAACTGTTTTTT
TRBJ2-7 | NA | few | TRBV28 | CASRFLSGSYEQYF | TGTGCCAGCAGATTCTTGAGCGGCTCCTACGAGCAGTACTTC
TRBJ2-5 | NA | few | TRBV9 | CASSARFRAEGETQYF | TGTGCCAGCAGCGCCCGTTTCCGGGCAGAAGGAGAGACCCAGTACTTC
TRBJ1-4 | NA | NA | TRBV12-3/TRBV12-4 | CASSLVGEGDEKLFF | TGTGCCAGCAGTTTAGTTGGAGAGGGCGATGAAAAACTGTTTTTT
TRBJ2-7 | TRBD1 | NA | TRBV5-1 | CASSRDSHSSYEQYF | TGCGCCAGCAGCCGGGACAGCCACAGCTCCTACGAGCAGTACTTC
TRBJ2-7 | TRBD1 | few | TRBV4-3 | CASSQEDRYEQYF | TGCGCCAGCAGCCAAGAGGACAGGTACGAGCAGTACTTC
TRBJ1-1 | NA | few | TRBV13 | CASSRASGGLDTEAFF | TGTGCCAGCAGTCGGGCCTCTGGGGGTCTAGACACTGAAGCTTTCTTT
TRBJ2-3 | NA | few | TRBV15 | CATSSQTGDVRDTQYF | TGTGCCACCAGCAGCCAGACAGGAGATGTGAGAGATACGCAGTATTTT
TRBJ2-3 | NA | few | TRBV28 | CASSFERAGTDTQYF | TGTGCCAGCAGTTTTGAGCGGGCGGGCACAGATACGCAGTATTTT
TRBJ1-5 | NA | few | TRBV12-3/TRBV12-4 | CASSRQEFRNQPQHF | TGTGCCAGCAGTCGTCAGGAATTCCGTAATCAGCCCCAGCATTTT
TRBJ2-5 | NA | few | TRBV6-6 | CASSYSKYGGETQYF | TGTGCCAGCAGTTACTCTAAGTACGGGGGAGAGACCCAGTACTTC
TRBJ2-6 | NA | NA | TRBV29-1 | CSGGDVGANVLTF | TGCAGCGGGGGTGATGTTGGGGCCAACGTCCTGACTTTC
TRBJ2-3 | TRBD2 | NA | TRBV20-1 | CSARDLASGTDTQYF | TGCAGTGCTAGAGATCTGGCTAGCGGGACAGATACGCAGTATTTT
TRBJ2-1 | TRBD2 | once | TRBV20-1 | CSASRGLSYNEQFF | TGCAGTGCTAGTAGGGGACTAAGTTACAATGAGCAGTTCTTC
TRBJ1-5 | NA | NA | TRBV6-2/TRBV6-3 | CASSYTKDQPQHF | TGTGCCAGCAGTTATACGAAGGATCAGCCCCAGCATTTT
TRBJ2-3 | NA | many | TRBV12-3/TRBV12-4 | CASSLRADTQYF | TGTGCCAGCAGCCTTAGAGCGGATACGCAGTATTTT
TRBJ2-5 | TRBD2 | few | TRBV7-7 | CASSSTGTSETQYF | TGTGCTAGCAGTTCCACCGGGACTAGCGAGACCCAGTACTTC
TRBJ2-3 | NA | few | TRBV7-3 | CASSLTGGLTDTQYF | TGTGCCAGCAGCTTAACCGGGGGCTTAACAGATACGCAGTATTTT
TRBJ2-5 | NA | NA | TRBV2 | CASTYSQETQYF | TGTGCCAGCACCTACAGCCAAGAGACCCAGTACTTC
TRBJ2-7 | TRBD1 | NA | TRBV19 | CASSRSGTATGIYEQYF | TGTGCCAGTAGTAGATCCGGGACAGCTACGGGTATCTACGAGCAGTACTTC
TRBJ2-7 | TRBD2 | NA | TRBV20-1 | CSAPLLAGTYEQYF | TGCAGTGCCCCCCTACTAGCGGGGACCTACGAGCAGTACTTC
TRBJ2-7 | NA | NA | TRBV29-1 | CSVTPGTAYEQYF | TGCAGCGTTACCCCCGGGACCGCCTACGAGCAGTACTTC
TRBJ2-3 | NA | NA | TRBV6-5 | CASSYSPIGGLTDTQYF | TGTGCCAGCAGTTACTCCCCCATAGGCGGCTTAACAGATACGCAGTATTTT
TRBJ2-7 | NA | NA | TRBV27 | CASSFNGYYEQYF | TGTGCCAGCAGTTTCAACGGATACTACGAGCAGTACTTC
TRBJ2-3 | NA | NA | TRBV12-3/TRBV12-4 | CASTLGGPTDTQYF | TGTGCCAGCACCTTAGGGGGGCCCACGGATACGCAGTATTTT
TRBJ2-1 | NA | many | TRBV15 | CATIGAASSYNEQFF | TGTGCCACCATCGGGGCAGCGAGCTCCTACAATGAGCAGTTCTTC
TRBJ2-5 | NA | few | TRBV3-1 | CASSQTHQETQYF | TGTGCCAGCAGCCAAACGCATCAAGAGACCCAGTACTTC
TRBJ1-1 | NA | NA | TRBV11-1 | CASSSEAGGRLGTEAFF | TGTGCCAGCAGCTCCGAAGCGGGGGGCCGTCTCGGCACTGAAGCTTTCTTT
TRBJ2-3 | NA | few | TRBV10-3 | CAIRPTGSTDTRYF | TGTGCCATCAGACCCACAGGGAGCACAGATACGCGGTATTTT
TRBJ1-1 | NA | NA | TRBV30 | CAWSLIKNTEAFF | TGTGCCTGGAGTCTCATAAAGAACACTGAAGCTTTCTTT